Listed below are T cell receptor beta chains from one sample, sequenced in a study of T-cell memory formation after mild COVID-19. TCRdb fed the 5' RACE reads into MiXCR, producing one record per CDR3 protein. The table has around 200,000 distinct CDR3 sequences, roughly 23% seen once. The sequenced sample was PBMCs or a T cell subset sorted from them (not recorded which). All receptors come from an adult woman who had mild COVID-19 (a few samples of this study predate the infection). Cell type and time point are not known. Both conserved end residues are part of each CDR3. D genes are given only for firm matches. Clone size is not always given. Where it is, it says once, few, many or a class for expanded clones.

TRBJ2-5 | NA | few | TRBV21-1 | TGTGCCAGCAGCGAGGAACGGGGGCACGAGACCCAGTACTTC | CASSEERGHETQYF
TRBJ2-7 | NA | few | TRBV12-3/TRBV12-4 | TGTGCCAGCAGTTTTGGGGCCTCCTACGAGCAGTACTTC | CASSFGASYEQYF
TRBJ1-5 | NA | few | TRBV7-2 | TGTGCCAGCAAGGGGTATGGCAATCAGCCCCAGCATTTT | CASKGYGNQPQHF
TRBJ1-5 | NA | few | TRBV5-5 | TGTGCCAGCAGCTTGGAGCGGGTCAGGGGCGTTGGTCAGCCCCAGCATTTT | CASSLERVRGVGQPQHF
TRBJ2-7 | NA | NA | TRBV19 | TGTGCCAGTAGTAACGAGGGAGGGGGCTACGAGCAGTACTTC | CASSNEGGGYEQYF
TRBJ2-3 | NA | NA | TRBV7-8 | TGTGCCAGCAGCTTAGGGGCCCCGGATGGTACGCAGTATTTT | CASSLGAPDGTQYF
TRBJ1-1 | NA | few | TRBV24-1 | TGTGCCACCTCGGTAGGGGTAAACACTGAAGCTTTCTTT | CATSVGVNTEAFF
TRBJ1-2 | TRBD1 | few | TRBV5-4 | TGTGCCAGCACTAGCGGGACAGGCAATGGCTACACCTTC | CASTSGTGNGYTF
TRBJ1-2 | NA | few | TRBV29-1 | TGCAGCGTTGAGGGGGGAGATCTTAACTATGGCTACACCTTC | CSVEGGDLNYGYTF
TRBJ2-5 | NA | few | TRBV3-1 | TGTGCCAGCAGCCAGGATTTCCCGGGACGGGGAGAGACCCAGTACTTC | CASSQDFPGRGETQYF
TRBJ2-7 | TRBD1 | NA | TRBV5-1 | TGCGCCAGCAGGACCGGGACAGATTCTTACGAGCAGTACTTC | CASRTGTDSYEQYF
TRBJ2-1 | TRBD1 | few | TRBV6-5 | TGTGCCAGCACACACGGGACAGGGTACGGTGAGCAGTTCTTC | CASTHGTGYGEQFF
TRBJ1-1 | NA | few | TRBV6-1 | TGTGCCAGCAGTGAAATTGGGGGGTTTGTTGAAGCTTTCTTT | CASSEIGGFVEAFF
TRBJ2-2 | TRBD1 | NA | TRBV5-6 | TGTGCCAGCAGCTTAATCGGACCTCAAGGGACAGGGACCGGGGAGCTGTTTTTT | CASSLIGPQGTGTGELFF
TRBJ1-1 | NA | NA | TRBV29-1 | TGCAGCGTTGGTAGGACCACTGAAGCTTTCTTT | CSVGRTTEAFF
TRBJ2-6 | NA | few | TRBV5-6 | TGTGCCAGCAGCTCAGCTGCAGGGGCCAACGTCCTGACTTTC | CASSSAAGANVLTF
TRBJ2-3 | TRBD2 | few | TRBV27 | TGTGCCAGCAGTCTACTGGGACTAGCGGGAGAGAGTTTCGCAGATACGCAGTATTTT | CASSLLGLAGESFADTQYF
TRBJ2-5 | TRBD1 | few | TRBV5-1 | TGCGCCAGCAGCCCAGGCGACAGGGGGCAAGAGACCCAGTACTTC | CASSPGDRGQETQYF
TRBJ2-5 | NA | NA | TRBV3-1 | TGTGCCAGCAGCCAAGAACGGGGGCTGGAGACCCAGTACTTC | CASSQERGLETQYF
TRBJ2-7 | NA | few | TRBV20-1 | TGCAGTGCTAGAGAGATCGGTTACGAGCAGTACTTC | CSAREIGYEQYF